Below are 14 T cell receptor beta chains sequenced from a single sample in a study of T-cell reconstitution after alpha-beta-depleted transplantation in children. Preparation of the TCRbeta library involved a method that used unique molecular identifiers. One entry per CDR3 protein results from TCRdb running MiXCR on the PCR reads. Found here are hundreds of thousands of distinct CDR3 sequences, approximately 12% of them singletons; the top ten hold roughly 4.5%. The material sequenced was PBMCs, taken from the stem cell graft. The receptor source for this set is a human donor who donated a stem cell graft to a child with Fanconi anemia.

This clonotype has just a few counts. The J gene is TRBJ2-5, the V gene TRBV3-1, with D uncertain. The CDR3 covers 15 residues. V gave up 0 bases and J gave up 0 bases, with 8 bases separating them. Germline V gene lookup returns CDR1 LGHDT and CDR2 YNNKEL (reference sequence). The CDR3 DNA is TGTGCCAGCAGCCAAGATTGGCAGTACCAAGAGACCCAGTACTTC. This sequence encodes CASSQDWQYQETQYF.

Ten or more counts support this clonotype. This chain links TRBV12-3 or TRBV12-4 with TRBJ1-1, with D possibly matching TRBD1 (5 bases). V lost 6 bases, J lost 9 bases, and 14 bases lay in between. The CDR3 runs 12 residues. The CDR3 spells CASSLQAGQAFF. The CDR3 DNA follows: TGTGCCAGCAGCCTACAGGCGGGCCAAGCTTTCTTT.

A few counts support this clonotype. The rearrangement joins TRBV7-9 to TRBJ2-2; D perhaps matches TRBD2 (6 bases). This CDR3 spans 16 amino acids. CDR1 and CDR2 from the germline V gene are SEHNR and FQNEAQ (reference sequence). Trimming removed 5 bases from V and 6 bases from J, with 19 bases in between. The CDR3 bases are TGTGCCAGCAGCCAAGGAAGGGGACTCGATCCCGGGGAGCTGTTTTTT. It specifies CASSQGRGLDPGELFF.

This chain links TRBV5-4 with TRBJ2-2; D is uncertain. The ends were cut back, 0 bases at V and 4 bases at J, with 10 bases in the middle. From germline, CDR1 is SGHNT and CDR2 YYREEE (reference sequence). The CDR3 length is 15 residues. The CDR3 sequence: CASSLEAAPTGELFF. CDR3 sequence (DNA): TGTGCCAGCAGCTTGGAGGCAGCCCCCACCGGGGAGCTGTTTTTT.

J is TRBJ2-2 and V is TRBV7-6, with 7 bases fitting TRBD1. Unmatched junction bases numbered 11, after V lost 5 bases and J lost 2 bases. The CDR3 totals 17 residues. Germline loops: CDR1 SGHVS, CDR2 FNYEAQ. The chain's CDR3 is CASSPPGQRLNTGELFF. The CDR3 nucleotides read TGTGCCAGCAGCCCTCCGGGACAGAGATTAAACACCGGGGAGCTGTTTTTT.

In this sample, this clonotype turned up many times. The V call is TRBV4-2, the J call TRBJ2-3, with 8 nucleotides matching TRBD1. J gave up 3 bases and V 0 bases, and 11 bases lay outside the gene matches. This CDR3 has 18 amino acids. The germline CDR1 and CDR2 sequences are LGHNA and YNFKEQ. The CDR3 DNA reads TGTGCCAGCAGCCAAGACGGAACAGGGGGTCTTCGGACAGATACGCAGTATTTT. As protein: CASSQDGTGGLRTDTQYF.

This clonotype appeared many times. The chain employs TRBV12-3 or TRBV12-4 and TRBJ1-1; D is unclear. V shed 6 bases and J shed 0 bases, with 14 bases lying between them. The CDR3 is 15 residues long. The CDR3 loop is CASSSNDILNTEAFF. CDR3 nucleotides: TGTGCCAGCAGCTCTAACGACATATTGAACACTGAAGCTTTCTTT.

This clonotype has at least ten counts. This chain links TRBV5-1 with TRBJ1-1, with unresolved D. Germline V gene data show CDR1 as SGHRS and CDR2 as YFSETQ. Deletions cut 2 bases from V and 5 bases from J, with 13 bases between. The CDR3 totals 14 residues. CDR3 loop: CASSLTGEVTEAFF. The CDR3 region has the DNA TGCGCCAGCAGCTTAACTGGGGAGGTAACTGAAGCTTTCTTT.

This clonotype was seen only a few times. This sequence joins TRBV7-9 and TRBJ1-2; D is perhaps TRBD1 (6 bases). The germline CDR1 and CDR2 sequences are SEHNR and FQNEAQ (reference sequence). The length of the CDR3 is 15 residues. The V end was cut by 3 bases, the J end by 0 bases, with 11 bases between. The CDR3 is CASSFGTLANYGYTF. The CDR3 DNA reads as TGTGCCAGCAGCTTCGGGACATTAGCTAACTATGGCTACACCTTC.

This clonotype has at least ten counts. At one end the junction does not follow the germline gene, possibly because of a read error. This chain joins TRBV12-3 or TRBV12-4 and TRBJ2-4; no clear D gene. The CDR3 is made up of 11 amino acids. The CDR3 nucleotides are TGTGCCAGCAGTTTGGGCACTCGGCAGAGATTC. This gives the protein CASSLGTRQRF.

The V gene is TRBV30, the J gene TRBJ2-3, with D possibly matching TRBD1 (6 bases). CDR1 is GTSNPN, CDR2 SVGIG, per germline (reference sequence). V lost 4 bases and J lost 1, with 12 bases in between. This CDR3 spans 14 amino acids. The CDR3 coding sequence is TGTGCCTGGAATTTGGCAGGGGGCACAGATACGCAGTATTTT. Translation gives CAWNLAGGTDTQYF.

This clonotype was found a few times. The V gene is TRBV29-1, the J gene TRBJ1-1; D not certain. The germline CDR1 and CDR2 sequences are SQVTM and ANQGSEA. V was clipped by 5 bases and J by 1 base, with 11 bases between them. The CDR3 spans 13 residues. The DNA for the CDR3 is TGCAGCGTTACCCGGAACCCGAACACTGAAGCTTTCTTT. This codes for CSVTRNPNTEAFF.

The V gene is TRBV25-1, the J gene TRBJ2-7; D might be TRBD2 (7 bases). V gave up 5 bases and J gave up 7 bases, with 18 bases separating them. Germline V lookup: CDR1 MGHDK, CDR2 SYGVNS. This CDR3 has 14 residues. The CDR3 loop is CASSPGKGGREQYF. The CDR3 coding sequence is TGTGCCAGCAGTCCTGGGAAGGGGGGGAGGGAGCAGTACTTC.

In its sample, this clonotype was seen a few times. The genes are TRBV20-1 and TRBJ2-7; 7 bases map to TRBD1. The CDR3 is 15 amino acids. Germline V gives CDR1 DFQATT, CDR2 SNEGSKA (reference sequence). V trimming: 4 bases; J trimming: 2 bases; junction bases outside the gene matches: 11. CDR3: CSAMTGTADPYEQYF. CDR3 nucleotide sequence: TGCAGTGCTATGACCGGGACAGCAGACCCCTACGAGCAGTACTTC.